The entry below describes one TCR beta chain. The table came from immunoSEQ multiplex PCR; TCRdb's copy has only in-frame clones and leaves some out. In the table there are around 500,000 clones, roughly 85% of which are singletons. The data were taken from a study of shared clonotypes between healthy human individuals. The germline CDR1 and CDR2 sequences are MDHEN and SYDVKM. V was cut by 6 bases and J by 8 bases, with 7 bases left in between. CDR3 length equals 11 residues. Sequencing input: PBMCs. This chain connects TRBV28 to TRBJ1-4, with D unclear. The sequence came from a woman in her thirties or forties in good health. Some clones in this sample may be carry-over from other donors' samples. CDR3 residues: CASSPREKLFF. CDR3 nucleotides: TGTGCCAGCAGCCCCCGGGAAAAACTGTTTTTT.